This entry is about one T cell receptor (beta chain). Its antigen is undetermined. This entry belongs to a study of Ad26.COV2.S vaccination and SARS-CoV-2 variants. Study-wide findings and caveats: Breadth of non-spike TCRs did not differ between vaccinees and placebo recipients. Vaccinees reportedly had broad spike-specific CD8+ and CD4+ T cell responses.

J lost 2 bases, V lost 0 bases, and 11 bases had no gene match. Germline loops: CDR1 SGHDT, CDR2 YYEEEE. The CDR3 runs to 19 residues. Regarding treatment: roughly 20 received Ad26.COV2.S at low or high dose, single or two shots; about 5 received placebo; per-sample allocation not given. Repertoires come from day 63 after the first vaccine or placebo injection. What was given as vaccine was an Ad26 vector encoding Wuhan-strain SARS-CoV-2 spike. Repertoires were generated with immunoSEQ multiplex PCR, while TCRdb's copy carries only in-frame clones and drops some. Of about 400,000 clones listed, about 92% are singletons.

The sample consisted of peripheral blood, taken in a trial of Ad26.COV2.S vaccine versus placebo. This chain joins TRBV5-6 and TRBJ1-5; 10 bases map to TRBD1. The receptor comes from a person aged 18 to 65 who received the Ad26.COV2.S COVID-19 vaccine or a placebo. The CDR3 DNA is TGTGCCAGCAGCTTGGGGTGGACAGGGGGGGCCTCCGGCAATCAGCCCCAGCATTTT. Translation: CASSLGWTGGASGNQPQHF.